These T cell receptor beta chains were read from a single sample in a study of CXCR3 chemokines and chemotherapy response in bladder cancer. MiXCR, run by TCRdb on the PCR reads, gives a single entry per CDR3 protein. The repertoire consists of 8,000 to 10,000 distinct CDR3 sequences, with 20% to 25% occurring once and the leading ten covering roughly 8.9%. This sample was gathered from a patient whose treatment included neoadjuvant chemotherapy. Receptors originate from a human donor with bladder cancer that did not respond to neoadjuvant chemotherapy. Each CDR3 is given without its conserved first and last residue. Fields, in order: V gene, CDR3 protein.

V gene: TRBV4-2
CDR3 protein: ASSQASAADQPQH

V gene: TRBV20-1
CDR3 protein: SATTSTDTQY

V gene: TRBV20-1
CDR3 protein: SAPSGYTEAF

V gene: TRBV29-1
CDR3 protein: SSWGDYGYT

V gene: TRBV19
CDR3 protein: ASSIRDMNTEAF

V gene: TRBV2
CDR3 protein: ASSAGDGNTIY

V gene: TRBV7-3
CDR3 protein: ASSASSGVMYEQY

V gene: TRBV12-3/TRBV12-4
CDR3 protein: ASSLGYRSSGNTIY

V gene: TRBV19
CDR3 protein: ASSMWGYGYT

V gene: TRBV6-5
CDR3 protein: ASSYGGNTEAF

V gene: TRBV6-6
CDR3 protein: ASSLLAGTTYEQY

V gene: TRBV15
CDR3 protein: ATSTRDSYGYT

V gene: TRBV18
CDR3 protein: ASSPRQGGTGELF

V gene: TRBV29-1
CDR3 protein: SVMDLDGYT

V gene: TRBV5-4
CDR3 protein: ASSLAGGAPDEQY

V gene: TRBV19
CDR3 protein: ASGRGYT

V gene: TRBV12-5
CDR3 protein: ASGFKLGQQNTEAF

V gene: TRBV4-2
CDR3 protein: ASSRDMEDGTQY

V gene: TRBV7-2
CDR3 protein: ASSFGENTGELF

V gene: TRBV6-2/TRBV6-3
CDR3 protein: ASRPGTDSPLH

V gene: TRBV6-1
CDR3 protein: ASGWTSGVYEQY

V gene: TRBV18
CDR3 protein: ASSPGGINDKLF

V gene: TRBV12-3/TRBV12-4
CDR3 protein: ASSYATGTRRYGYT

V gene: TRBV20-1
CDR3 protein: SARSENNQPQH

V gene: TRBV6-5
CDR3 protein: ASSYGGAKHYGYT

V gene: TRBV6-2/TRBV6-3
CDR3 protein: ASSAGTPYGYT

V gene: TRBV6-1
CDR3 protein: ASSRRGAGGRETQY

V gene: TRBV6-6
CDR3 protein: ASKTGDTDTQY

V gene: TRBV20-1
CDR3 protein: SASRLAGGDTQY

V gene: TRBV20-1
CDR3 protein: SARDWGGVADTQY

V gene: TRBV27
CDR3 protein: ASSRGQGNSETQY

V gene: TRBV6-1
CDR3 protein: ASGSGQGNTEAF

V gene: TRBV4-3
CDR3 protein: ASSQDLILNNEQF

V gene: TRBV6-6
CDR3 protein: ASSSRDRSTGELF

V gene: TRBV5-6
CDR3 protein: ASSLGRGNYNEQF

V gene: TRBV12-3/TRBV12-4
CDR3 protein: ASSLVGYGYT

V gene: TRBV6-2/TRBV6-3
CDR3 protein: ASSYSKGQTGETQY

V gene: TRBV12-3/TRBV12-4
CDR3 protein: ASTGQAYQPQH

V gene: TRBV6-5
CDR3 protein: ASSYSNRGTEAF

V gene: TRBV5-4
CDR3 protein: ASSFPSTDTQY

V gene: TRBV12-3/TRBV12-4
CDR3 protein: ASSLADGALPQH

V gene: TRBV6-1
CDR3 protein: ASSVGPASTEAF

V gene: TRBV7-2
CDR3 protein: ASSSRQGGNTEAF

V gene: TRBV20-1
CDR3 protein: SAPGEGRGYT

V gene: TRBV4-3
CDR3 protein: ASSQDNPAATYEQY